What follows describes a single T cell receptor (beta chain). These data belong to a study of blood T cell repertoires in COVID-19. Germline loops: CDR1 SNHLY, CDR2 FYNNEI. CDR3 size: 15 residues. Deletions cut 6 bases from V and 8 bases from J, with 19 bases between. Using immunoSEQ multiplex PCR, the repertoire was profiled, and TCRdb retains in-frame clones only, with some absent. The table has about 180,000 clones, roughly four fifths seen once; the top ten hold approximately 1.4%. The sample consisted of peripheral blood. The rearrangement uses TRBV2 and TRBJ1-4; TRBD1 might be the D (5 bases). The receptor comes from a human donor in a cohort sampled during active COVID-19. The CDR3 nucleotides read TGTGCCAGCAGGGATCCGGGTGGGGCGCGGGAAAAACTGTTTTTT. Its translation: CASRDPGGAREKLFF.